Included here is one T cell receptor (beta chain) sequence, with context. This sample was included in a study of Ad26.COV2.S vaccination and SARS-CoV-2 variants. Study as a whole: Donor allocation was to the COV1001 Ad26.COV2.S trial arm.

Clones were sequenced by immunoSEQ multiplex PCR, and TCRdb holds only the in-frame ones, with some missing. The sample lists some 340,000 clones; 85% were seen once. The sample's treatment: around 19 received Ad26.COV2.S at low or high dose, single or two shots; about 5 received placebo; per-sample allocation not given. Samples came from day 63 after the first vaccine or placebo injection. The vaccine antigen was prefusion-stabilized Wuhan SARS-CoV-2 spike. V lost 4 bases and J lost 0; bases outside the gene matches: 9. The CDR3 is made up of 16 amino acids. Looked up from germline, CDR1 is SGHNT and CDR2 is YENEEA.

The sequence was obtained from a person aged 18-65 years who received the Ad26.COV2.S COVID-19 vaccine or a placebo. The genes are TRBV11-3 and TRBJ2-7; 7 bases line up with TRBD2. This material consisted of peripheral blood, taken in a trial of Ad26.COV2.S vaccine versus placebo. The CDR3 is CASSSAIGGSSYEQYF. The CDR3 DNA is TGTGCCAGCAGCTCAGCGATCGGGGGGAGCTCCTACGAGCAGTACTTC.